This entry features one T cell receptor (beta chain) sequence. This table comes from immunoSEQ multiplex PCR, and its TCRdb copy is limited to in-frame clones, with some not included. The sample shows 45,000 to 50,000 clones, roughly 93% of them seen only once. The source of the sample is a study of T cell changes during pregnancy in multiple sclerosis. Germline V gene sequence: CDR1 SNHLY, CDR2 FYNNEI. The CDR3 runs to 14 residues. V was clipped by 6 bases and J by 4 bases; unmatched bases: 3. The chain carries TRBV2 and TRBJ2-1; 10 bases are a match to TRBD2. The TCR comes from a female donor with multiple sclerosis, enrolled in a pregnancy study. The source was CD8+ T cells from peripheral blood mononuclear cells, collected in the first trimester of pregnancy. CDR3 loop: CASRSGLAYNEQFF. The CDR3 DNA follows: TGTGCCAGCAGATCGGGACTAGCGTACAATGAGCAGTTCTTC.